This TCR beta chain comes out of a study of Ad26.COV2.S vaccination and SARS-CoV-2 variants. Background on the study: The study gave Ad26.COV2.S intramuscularly, once or twice 56 days apart.

A word on this clone: The antigen remains unidentified.

V was trimmed by 2 bases and J by 2 bases, leaving 18 bases between them. Germline CDR1 reads KGHSH; CDR2 reads LQKENI. This CDR3 has 17 residues. General study results and limits: Participants in the vaccine arm had higher spike-specific TCR breadth; placebo recipients had lower. With respect to non-spike TCR breadth, vaccine and placebo recipients were similar.

Method: immunoSEQ multiplex PCR; TCRdb's copy keeps in-frame clones and lacks some. The sample shows hundreds of thousands of clones, 80% to 95% of them seen only once. Treatment denoted: around 19 received Ad26.COV2.S at low or high dose, single or two shots; several received placebo; per-sample allocation not given. Repertoires come from day 63 after the first vaccine or placebo injection. The chain recombines TRBV18 with TRBJ2-5; the D gene is possibly TRBD1 (6 bases). The TCR comes from a person between 18 and 65 years old who received the Ad26.COV2.S COVID-19 vaccine or a placebo. Specimen: peripheral blood, collected in a trial of Ad26.COV2.S vaccine versus placebo. CDR3 sequence (DNA): TGTGCCAGCTCACCAGCGCAGTGGAAGGGGGATCAAGAGACCCAGTACTTC. Protein sequence: CASSPAQWKGDQETQYF.